This entry features one TCR beta chain sequence. The antigen is not known. The data derive from a study of shared clonotypes between healthy human individuals. Overall study context: A few men and two women, aged 18 to 49, were donors. Per donor, CD8 memory used one plate, CD8 naive used two, CD4 memory used three and CD4 naive used three. Study findings and constraints: Specimens sampled were limited to blood, with tissue repertoires likely differing.

Trimming removed 5 bases at V and 0 bases at J, with 22 bases between. Germline V gene sequence: CDR1 MDHEN, CDR2 SYDVKM. CDR3 length: 18 amino acids. Healthy HIV-negative adults with no recent acute infections or vaccinations were recruited as donors. Measured with immunoSEQ multiplex PCR; TCRdb has only the in-frame clones, and not every one. The table lists about 380,000 clones, 96% of them singletons, with 0.25% to 0.35% in the top ten. The specimen sequenced was memory CD8+ T cells sorted from blood. The subset: CD45RO+ cells pooled with CCR7-negative TemRA cells. The clonotype comes from a man aged 25 to 45 in good health. This chain joins TRBV28 and TRBJ1-1; perhaps TRBD1 as D (6 bases). CDR3 sequence: CASSAYKNRVGMNTEAFF. The CDR3 DNA follows: TGTGCCAGCAGTGCATATAAGAACAGGGTTGGTATGAACACTGAAGCTTTCTTT.